One sample yielded the 25 T cell receptor beta chains listed below, sequenced in a study of blood T cell repertoires in COVID-19. The data were produced by immunoSEQ multiplex PCR, yet TCRdb's version contains in-frame clones alone and is incomplete. The sample includes 150,000 to 200,000 clones, 85% to 90% of them seen just once. Sequencing input: peripheral blood. Receptor source: a woman at least 80 years old in a cohort sampled during active or convalescent COVID-19.

This chain joins TRBV5-1 and TRBJ1-4; D may be TRBD1 (5 bases). Germline-derived CDR1 and CDR2 are SGHRS and YFSETQ. The V and J ends lost 4 bases and 3 bases respectively, with 10 bases between them. This CDR3 contains 14 residues. The CDR3 DNA sequence: TGCGCCAGCAGCCAGGGCGATGCTAATGAAAAACTGTTTTTT. As protein: CASSQGDANEKLFF.

This chain joins TRBV29-1 and TRBJ2-1, with D possibly being TRBD1 (5 bases). The CDR3 has 14 amino acids. The germline gives CDR1 SQVTM, CDR2 ANQGSEA. As DNA, the CDR3 is TGCACCTTAAATCAGGGTTCAGAGGACAATGAGCAGTTCTTC. It is translated as CTLNQGSEDNEQFF.

DNA for the CDR3: TGTGCCAGCAGTTTATCGTTAGGGGGATACGCCTACGAGCAGTACTTC. As protein: CASSLSLGGYAYEQYF. The rearrangement joins TRBV27 to TRBJ2-7; the D gene is possibly TRBD1 (6 bases). Per germline, CDR1 MNHEY and CDR2 SMNVEV (reference sequence). V was cut by 0 bases and J by 2 bases, with 14 bases left in between. The CDR3 runs to 16 residues.

The chain recombines TRBV9 with TRBJ2-1; 15 bases fit TRBD2. Trimming cost V 3 bases and J 4 bases; bases outside gene matches: 8. The CDR3 is made up of 18 amino acids. Germline CDR1 and CDR2: SGDLS and YYNGEE. The CDR3 region is CASSGGLAGGLLYNEQFF. DNA for the CDR3: TGTGCCAGCAGCGGAGGACTAGCGGGGGGGCTTTTATACAATGAGCAGTTCTTC.

The chain has TRBV18 and TRBJ2-3; D gene unclear. The CDR3 is 12 amino acids. The V end lost 3 bases, the J end lost 2 bases, and 3 bases lay between the germline ends. CDR1 is KGHSH, CDR2 LQKENI, per germline. CDR3 region: CASSPNTDTQYF. The CDR3, as DNA: TGTGCCAGCTCACCCAACACAGATACGCAGTATTTT.

This chain joins TRBV3-1 (or the pseudogene TRBV3-2) and TRBJ2-1, with 10 positions matching TRBD1. This CDR3 region has 15 residues. V lost 4 bases, J lost 7 bases, and 7 bases stayed unmatched. The germline V gene encodes CDR1 LGHDT and CDR2 YNNKEL (reference sequence). CDR3 DNA sequence: TGTGCCAGCAGCCGATTGGACAGGGGGGGTAATGAGCAGTTCTTC. This sequence encodes CASSRLDRGGNEQFF.

This chain links TRBV24-1 with TRBJ2-2; D is possibly TRBD1 (7 bases). Germline V gene data show CDR1 as KGHDR and CDR2 as SFDVKD. Trimming removed 9 bases from V and 8 bases from J, with 24 bases in between. CDR3 length equals 16 residues. CDR3 sequence (DNA): TGTGCCACCTCCGACCACAGGGGAGGAAAACCGGGGGAGCTGTTTTTT. It specifies CATSDHRGGKPGELFF.

The chain employs TRBV7-9 and TRBJ2-7; D ambiguous. This CDR3 region has 14 residues. Germline V CDR1 and CDR2: SEHNR, FQNEAQ (reference sequence). The ends were cut back, 1 base at V and 6 bases at J, with 13 bases in the middle. The CDR3 nucleotides read TGTGCCAGCAGCTTAGATCACTACACGGGCGAGCAGTACTTC. As protein: CASSLDHYTGEQYF.

The chain has TRBV27 and TRBJ1-1; 10 bases map to TRBD1. The CDR3 has 17 residues. Trimming took 8 bases from V and 3 from J; bases not matched to a gene: 15. Looked up from germline, CDR1 is MNHEY and CDR2 is SMNVEV (reference sequence). The CDR3 spells CASLPRTGGRRDTEAFF. For the CDR3, the DNA is TGTGCCAGCCTCCCCCGGACAGGGGGTAGGAGGGACACTGAAGCTTTCTTT.

This clone has just a few counts. The rearrangement joins TRBV28 to TRBJ1-2, with 8 bases identical to TRBD1. Germline CDR1 MDHEN, CDR2 SYDVKM. This CDR3 spans 19 amino acids. The ends lost 5 bases at V and 0 bases at J; junction bases unmatched: 17. CDR3 nucleotides: TGTGCCAGCAGTCCGTCGCTTTGGGACAGGTATCGCGCTAACTATGGCTACACCTTC. The encoded protein is CASSPSLWDRYRANYGYTF.

This clone was picked up one time. The chain employs TRBV28 and TRBJ2-7; TRBD1 might be the D (6 bases). The germline gives CDR1 MDHEN, CDR2 SYDVKM. The CDR3 is made up of 14 amino acids. The V end lost 1 base, the J end lost 6 bases, and 13 bases lay between the germline ends. The CDR3 here is CASSLSRGRGEQYF. Here the CDR3 DNA reads TGTGCCAGCAGTTTATCCAGGGGACGGGGCGAGCAGTACTTC.

Only one count was recorded for this clone. V gene TRBV21-1 combines with J gene TRBJ2-3; the table's D call of TRBD1 was not tested on the DNA. TRBV21-1 is a pseudogene locus. The CDR3 covers 12 residues. The CDR3 DNA is TGTGCCAGCACCAAAAGGGGGGATACGCAGTATTTT. Its protein is CASTKRGDTQYF.

The chain is built from TRBV6-5 and TRBJ2-1; the D is unclear. The ends were cut back, 5 bases at V and 9 bases at J, with 14 bases in the middle. Germline values: CDR1 MNHEY, CDR2 SVGAGI. The CDR3 runs 13 residues. The CDR3 DNA follows: TGTGCCAGCAGTAACTTGCGGATCGGTGAGCAGTTCTTC. Amino acids: CASSNLRIGEQFF.

This sequence joins TRBV7-2 and TRBJ2-7, with 7 bases lining up with TRBD2. The CDR3 has 15 amino acids. Losses at the gene ends were 5 bases for V and 4 bases for J; bases not matched to a gene: 11. Germline values: CDR1 SGHTA, CDR2 FQGNSA. The CDR3 is CASSPPPGGRYEQYF. CDR3 bases: TGTGCCAGCAGCCCCCCTCCGGGCGGGAGATACGAGCAGTACTTC.

This chain joins TRBV24-1 and TRBJ1-2, with D unclear. Germline CDR1 is KGHDR and CDR2 is SFDVKD. The CDR3 contains 12 residues. Trimming stripped 1 base from V and 7 bases from J, with 6 bases between. CDR3: CATSDFGSGYTF. For the CDR3, the DNA is TGTGCCACCAGTGATTTTGGTAGTGGCTACACCTTC.

This CDR3 reads CASSSGTVGLRETQYF. CDR3 DNA sequence: TGTGCCAGCAGCTCCGGGACAGTGGGTTTACGGGAGACCCAGTACTTC. This chain links TRBV28 with TRBJ2-5, with 7 nucleotides matching TRBD1. The CDR3 consists of 16 residues. V shed 6 bases, J shed 5 bases, and the junction held 15 bases outside the gene matches. Looked up from germline, CDR1 is MDHEN and CDR2 is SYDVKM.

This rearrangement joins TRBV3-1 (or the pseudogene TRBV3-2) to TRBJ1-5; D gene uncertain. The V end lost 4 bases, the J end lost 0 bases, and 7 bases lay between the germline ends. Germline V gene data show CDR1 as LGHDT and CDR2 as YNNKEL (reference sequence). The CDR3 spans 14 residues. This chain's CDR3 is CASSLSNSNQPQHF. CDR3 DNA: TGTGCCAGCAGCCTCAGTAATAGCAATCAGCCCCAGCATTTT.

V usage is TRBV24-1 and J usage is TRBJ2-1, with D maybe TRBD2 (5 bases). V dropped 1 base and J dropped 9 bases, with 15 bases sitting between them. CDR3 size: 15 residues. Per germline, CDR1 KGHDR and CDR2 SFDVKD. The CDR3 spells CATSDLRRMGVEQFF. As DNA, the CDR3 is TGTGCCACCAGTGATTTACGCCGGATGGGAGTTGAGCAGTTCTTC.

The chain joins TRBV2 to TRBJ2-2, with 8 bases identical to TRBD1. This CDR3 has 14 amino acids. Germline-derived CDR1 and CDR2 are SNHLY and FYNNEI. With V trimmed by 6 bases and J by 1 base, 1 base remained unmatched. The CDR3 nucleotides read TGTGCCAGCAGGGGACAGGAGAACACCGGGGAGCTGTTTTTT. Amino acid sequence: CASRGQENTGELFF.

In its sample, this clone was seen a few times. The chain employs TRBV5-4 and TRBJ2-7, with D maybe TRBD1 (5 bases). Per the germline V gene, CDR1 is SGHNT and CDR2 is YYREEE (reference sequence). The CDR3 runs to 14 residues. Trimming shortened V by 3 bases and J by 7 bases, and 17 bases separated the two germline ends. The CDR3 loop is CASSWVLQAREQYF. The CDR3 DNA reads TGTGCCAGCAGCTGGGTATTACAGGCGCGGGAGCAGTACTTC.

J is TRBJ2-7 and V is TRBV18, with 7 bases aligning to TRBD2. CDR3 size: 16 residues. The germline V gene has CDR1 KGHSH and CDR2 LQKENI. V dropped 2 bases and J dropped 4; count of bases not matched to a gene: 11. The CDR3 region has the DNA TGTGCCAGCTCACCAAGGACCCTAGCGGACGTTTACGAGCAGTACGTC. It codes for CASSPRTLADVYEQYV.

This chain joins TRBV9 and TRBJ2-2; D might be TRBD2 (6 bases). With 3 bases removed from V and 4 bases from J, the gap between germline ends came to 16 bases. CDR1 is SGDLS and CDR2 is YYNGEE in the germline V gene. The CDR3 is made up of 16 amino acids. This CDR3 is CASSEGRGARTGELFF. CDR3 sequence (DNA): TGTGCCAGCAGCGAAGGCCGCGGGGCCCGCACCGGGGAGCTGTTTTTT.

The chain employs TRBV28 and TRBJ2-2, with TRBD2 matching 9 bases. This CDR3 is 18 amino acids long. CDR1 MDHEN and CDR2 SYDVKM come from the germline V gene. The ends lost 5 bases at V and 1 base at J; junction bases unmatched: 11. DNA of the CDR3: TGTGCCAGCAGTCCATCCCTCGCGGGGGGGGAGAACACCGGGGAGCTGTTTTTT. Amino acids: CASSPSLAGGENTGELFF.

The chain has TRBV27 and TRBJ2-2; 7 positions match TRBD2. The germline V gene has CDR1 MNHEY and CDR2 SMNVEV (reference sequence). V dropped 6 bases and J dropped 0; count of bases not matched to a gene: 10. This CDR3 has 17 amino acids. The chain's CDR3 is CASSFGLAGANTGELFF. CDR3 coding DNA: TGTGCCAGCAGCTTCGGGTTGGCGGGGGCGAACACCGGGGAGCTGTTTTTT.

This rearrangement joins TRBV6-1 to TRBJ1-2; 12 bases map to TRBD1. V was clipped by 2 bases and J by 4 bases; unmatched bases: 11. Germline values: CDR1 MNHNS, CDR2 SASEGT. The CDR3 loop spans 18 amino acids. In DNA, the CDR3 is TGTGCCAGCAGTGAACCCGGGACAGGGGGCGCGGGAGGCTATGGCTACACCTTC. The encoded protein is CASSEPGTGGAGGYGYTF.